This TCR beta chain comes out of a study of T cell responses to AZD1222 COVID-19 vaccine. Only in-frame clones appear in the TCRdb table, and some are missing; sequencing was by immunoSEQ multiplex PCR. The sample carries about 120,000 clones, approximately 84% recorded once. This CDR3 region has 13 residues. Germline V CDR1 and CDR2: LNHDA, SQIVND (reference sequence). V lost 3 bases and J lost 1, with 7 bases in between. Notes on the study in general: Mostly white British, mostly female donors; authors suggested clonal diversity may be underestimated. Within unmutated variant regions lay the reported targets of nearly half of spike-specific TCRs. After two AZD1222 doses, spike-specific TCR breadth and depth rose versus day 0.

Note on this clone: Its matching antigen is unknown.

The sequence derives from an adult in good health. The rearrangement joins TRBV19 to TRBJ2-7; no definite D call. Material: peripheral blood, obtained on day 0 of AZD1222 vaccination. The CDR3 region has the DNA TGTGCCAGTAGTATGCCAGTTTCCTACGAGCAGTACTTC. It yields the protein CASSMPVSYEQYF.